This T cell receptor beta chain was captured by sequencing in a study of radiotherapy plus CTLA-4 blockade in lung cancer. Overall study context: 18% of patients responded objectively, and roughly 30% achieved disease control. Overall study findings and caveats: The best predictor of response was reported to be early blood T cell clone dynamics, with interferon-beta. Clones derived from tumor TCRs expanded in blood after radiotherapy plus ipilimumab.

On this clone: The antigen is undetermined.

The table came from immunoSEQ multiplex PCR; TCRdb's copy has only in-frame clones and leaves some out. The repertoire has approximately 47,000 clones, roughly 80% of them found once; the top ten carry approximately 3.3%. The study treated chemo-refractory metastatic non-small-cell lung cancer patients with focal radiation plus ipilimumab CTLA-4 blockade. CDR1 and CDR2 (germline): SNHLY, FYNNEI. V was pared by 6 bases and J by 7 bases, with 3 bases of the junction left unmatched. The CDR3 is 11 residues long. The sequencing here drew on peripheral blood, taken from a patient treated with radiotherapy plus ipilimumab. The V and J genes are TRBV2 and TRBJ2-7; 7 bases are a match to TRBD1. This clonotype originated in a human donor with non-small cell lung cancer who had stable disease on radiotherapy plus ipilimumab. Here the CDR3 reads CASRARGEQYF. CDR3 sequence (DNA): TGTGCCAGCAGGGCCAGGGGGGAGCAGTACTTC. Drawing the rest from reference TRBV2 and TRBJ2-7, the complete variable domain is EPEVTQTPSHQVTQMGQEVILRCVPISNHLYFYWYRQILGQKVEFLVSFYNNEISEKSEIFDDQFSVERPDGSNFTLKIRSTKLEDSAMYFCASRARGEQYFGPGTRLTVT.